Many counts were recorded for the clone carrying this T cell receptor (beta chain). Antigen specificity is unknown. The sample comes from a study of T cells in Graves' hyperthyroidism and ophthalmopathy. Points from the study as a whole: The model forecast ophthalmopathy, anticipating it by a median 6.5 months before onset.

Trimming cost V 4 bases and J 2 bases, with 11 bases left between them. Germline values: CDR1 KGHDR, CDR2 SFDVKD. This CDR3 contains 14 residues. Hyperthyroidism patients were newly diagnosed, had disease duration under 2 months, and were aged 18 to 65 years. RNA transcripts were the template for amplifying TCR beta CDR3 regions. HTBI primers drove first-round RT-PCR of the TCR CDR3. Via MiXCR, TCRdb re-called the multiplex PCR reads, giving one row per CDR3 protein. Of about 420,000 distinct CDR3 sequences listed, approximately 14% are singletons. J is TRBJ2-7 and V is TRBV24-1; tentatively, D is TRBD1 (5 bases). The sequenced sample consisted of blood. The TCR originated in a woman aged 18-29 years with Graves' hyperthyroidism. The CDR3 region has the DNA TGTGCCACCAGTGAGGGAAGGGGAACCTACGAGCAGTACTTC. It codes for CATSEGRGTYEQYF.